What follows is one TCR beta chain and its context. Its cognate antigen is unknown. A mixed TRB-A/B primer pool amplified rearranged TRB by multiplex touch-down PCR. TCRdb re-derived calls from the multiplex PCR reads in MiXCR, one entry per CDR3 protein. Among about 11,000 distinct CDR3 sequences, roughly 25% were seen once, and the ten largest hold 1.5% to 2%. The CDR3 is 15 amino acids. The V end was cut by 5 bases, the J end by 5 bases, with 16 bases between. From germline, CDR1 is MNHEY and CDR2 SVGEGT. The data were taken from a study of T cell repertoires in aging, cancer and after chemotherapy. TCR beta rearrangements were amplified from peripheral blood genomic DNA. Whole-study results and caveats: Untreated cancer patients had significantly lower blood TCR diversity than age-matched healthy donors. Rebound thymic output was suggested by rising median generation probability during chemotherapy in each cancer cohort. Immunological memory after chemotherapy cannot be judged from the repertoire data.

This TCR was recovered from a human donor in good health. This chain joins TRBV6-2 or TRBV6-3 and TRBJ1-5; D perhaps matches TRBD1 (6 bases). The sample comprised blood. The CDR3 sequence: CASSPTGRRDQPQHF. The CDR3 DNA reads TGTGCCAGCAGTCCCACAGGGAGGAGGGATCAGCCCCAGCATTTT.